Here is one T cell receptor beta chain with its context. The CDR3 extends over 16 amino acids. Trimming cost V 1 base and J 4 bases, with 19 bases left between them. The germline CDR1 and CDR2 sequences are GTSNPN and SVGIG (reference sequence). The sample is drawn from a study of cytomegalovirus exposure and HLA in healthy donors. PCR primers comprised 60 Vbeta and 13 Jbeta primers. The repertoire was sequenced with immunoSEQ multiplex PCR; TCRdb's copy has only in-frame clones and lacks some. The table shows fewer than 100,000 clones, with 78% occurring only once. The sample consisted of PBMCs. The V call is TRBV30, the J call TRBJ1-1; D possibly corresponds to TRBD1 (5 bases). The TCR was taken from a male donor in good health and CMV-seropositive. The DNA of the CDR3 is TGTGCCTGGAGTGGGGGGTACGGACGGGACTCCACTGAAGCTTTCTTT. It translates to CAWSGGYGRDSTEAFF.